One sample yielded the 26 T cell receptor beta chains listed below, sequenced in a study of blood T cell repertoires in COVID-19. Profiled with immunoSEQ multiplex PCR; TCRdb holds only in-frame clones, not every one. Of about 170,000 clones listed, 86% were seen once; the top ten hold 7%. Material: peripheral blood. All receptors derive from a woman older than 75 in a cohort sampled during active or convalescent COVID-19.

The chain carries TRBV10-3 and TRBJ2-5; D might be TRBD2 (7 bases). The CDR3 covers 15 residues. Germline assignment: CDR1 ENHRY and CDR2 SYGVKD. Trimming shortened V by 6 bases and J by 5 bases, and 19 bases separated the two germline ends. The CDR3 protein is CAISGGGPSIETQYF. In DNA, the CDR3 is TGTGCCATCAGCGGCGGGGGCCCCTCCATCGAGACCCAGTACTTC.

This clone was recorded once. The chain carries TRBV6-5 and TRBJ2-3; D may be TRBD2 (6 bases). Per the germline V gene, CDR1 is MNHEY and CDR2 is SVGAGI. The CDR3 is 14 amino acids. The V gene lost 4 bases and the J gene lost 2 bases, with 10 bases spanning the gap. The CDR3 loop reads CASSWRGNTDTQYF. The CDR3 region has the DNA TGTGCCAGCAGTTGGCGGGGAAACACAGATACGCAGTATTTT.

CDR3 sequence (DNA): TGTGCCAGCATCCGGGACAGGAGGGCGAACACTGAAGCTTTCTTT. Translating gives CASIRDRRANTEAFF. The chain links TRBV2 to TRBJ1-1; 8 bases agree with TRBD1. The CDR3 runs 15 residues. Trimming removed 7 bases from V and 1 base from J; junction bases left unmatched: 8. The germline gives CDR1 SNHLY, CDR2 FYNNEI.

CDR3 protein: CASSYSTGGAQPQHF. CDR3 sequence (DNA): TGTGCCAGCAGTTACTCGACGGGGGGCGCTCAGCCCCAGCATTTT. The V and J genes are TRBV6-6 and TRBJ1-5, with D possibly being TRBD1 (6 bases). Germline V gene data show CDR1 as MNHNY and CDR2 as SVGAGI (reference sequence). The germline V and J ends were trimmed by 0 bases and 6 bases, with 12 bases remaining between them. The length of the CDR3 is 15 residues.

V is TRBV6-5 and J is TRBJ2-7; tentative D call: TRBD1 (6 bases). The CDR3 extends over 11 amino acids. The V gene lost 8 bases and the J gene lost 7 bases, with 12 bases spanning the gap. Per the germline V gene, CDR1 is MNHEY and CDR2 is SVGAGI. The CDR3 DNA follows: TGTGCCAGCCAGGGGTTTGTAGAGCAGTACGTC. It codes for CASQGFVEQYV.

This rearrangement joins TRBV28 to TRBJ2-7, with D tentatively TRBD1 (5 bases). CDR3 size: 14 residues. V dropped 2 bases and J dropped 2 bases, with 10 bases sitting between them. Germline V gene sequence: CDR1 MDHEN, CDR2 SYDVKM. CDR3 in amino acids: CASSLGQGTYEQYF. In nucleotides, the CDR3 is TGTGCCAGCAGTTTAGGTCAGGGCACCTACGAGCAGTACTTC.

The table lists this clone with a few counts. The DNA of the CDR3 is TGTGCCAGCAGTTTAGGGGGGACGTCTAAGTTTGGCTACACCTTC. Amino acid sequence: CASSLGGTSKFGYTF. The V gene is TRBV28, the J gene TRBJ1-2; possibly TRBD1 for D (5 bases). CDR3 length: 15 residues. V dropped 2 bases and J dropped 7 bases, with 17 bases sitting between them. CDR1 MDHEN and CDR2 SYDVKM come from the germline V gene.

V and J are TRBV7-9 and TRBJ2-3; D unclear. CDR1 is SEHNR and CDR2 is FQNEAQ in the germline V gene (reference sequence). V was clipped by 4 bases and J by 4 bases, with 12 bases between them. The CDR3 has 14 residues. CDR3 region: CASSSTRKSDTQYF. In DNA form, the CDR3 reads TGTGCCAGCAGCTCAACGCGGAAATCAGATACGCAGTATTTT. Complete variable domain (other parts from reference TRBV7-9 and TRBJ2-3): DTGVSQNPRHKITKRGQNVTFRCDPISEHNRLYWYRQTLGQGPEFLTYFQNEAQLEKSRLLSDRFSAERPKGSFSTLEIQRTEQGDSAMYLCASSSTRKSDTQYFGPGTRLTVL.

The chain joins TRBV5-5 to TRBJ2-3; D is unclear. V lost 7 bases to trimming and J lost 1 base, with 7 bases between them. Per the germline V gene, CDR1 is SGHKS and CDR2 is YYEKEE (reference sequence). This CDR3 spans 12 amino acids. CDR3 coding DNA: TGTGCCAGCCACCGGGGCACAGATACGCAGTATTTT. Protein product: CASHRGTDTQYF.

The chain uses TRBV5-3 and TRBJ2-7; D perhaps matches TRBD1 (6 bases). TRBV5-3 has ORF status, its function being uncertain. This CDR3 has 15 amino acids. V shed 4 bases and J shed 0 bases, with 14 bases lying between them. In DNA form, the CDR3 reads TGTGCCAGAAGCGCAAACAGGGTCCGCTCCTACGAGCAGTACTTC. It translates to CARSANRVRSYEQYF.

The chain recombines TRBV10-2 with TRBJ2-7, with TRBD2 as a possible D gene (6 bases). Germline CDR1 and CDR2: WSHSY and SAAADI. The CDR3 spans 14 residues. Trimming left V 7 bases short and J 2 bases short, with 15 bases between. The CDR3 bases are TGCGCCAGCAAGTGGGGACGGGAGACCTACGAGCAGTACTTC. It yields the protein CASKWGRETYEQYF.

This clone has more than one count but fewer than ten. This chain uses TRBV19 with TRBJ1-1; TRBD1 might be the D (5 bases). Germline CDR1 and CDR2: LNHDA and SQIVND (reference sequence). The ends were cut back, 2 bases at V and 3 bases at J, with 10 bases in the middle. This CDR3 spans 14 amino acids. For the CDR3, the DNA is TGTGCCAGTAGTATAATCAGGGATGACACTGAAGCTTTCTTT. It specifies CASSIIRDDTEAFF.

This rearrangement joins TRBV15 to TRBJ2-2, with D unclear. Trimming stripped 0 bases from V and 7 bases from J, with 6 bases between. The V gene's germline CDR1 is LNHNV and CDR2 YYDKDF (reference sequence). The CDR3 runs to 13 residues. For the CDR3, the DNA is TGTGCCACCAGCAGAGATCTGAGCGGGGAGCTGTTTTTT. Protein product: CATSRDLSGELFF. Together with reference TRBV15 and TRBJ2-2, the CDR3 gives the full variable domain: DAMVIQNPRYQVTQFGKPVTLSCSQTLNHNVMYWYQQKSSQAPKLLFHYYDKDFNNEADTPDNFQSRRPNTSFCFLDIRSPGLGDTAMYLCATSRDLSGELFFGEGSRLTVL.

The V gene is TRBV5-1, the J gene TRBJ2-7, with 10 bases aligning to TRBD1. After removal of 2 bases from V and 7 bases from J, the junction contained 6 bases not matched to a gene. CDR3 length: 14 amino acids. Germline CDR1 SGHRS, CDR2 YFSETQ. CDR3 DNA sequence: TGCGCCAGCAGCTTAGGACAGGGGGGGTTAGAGCAGTACTTC. Protein sequence: CASSLGQGGLEQYF.

The genes are TRBV13 and TRBJ1-2; 8 nucleotides align to TRBD1. Looked up from germline, CDR1 is PRHDT and CDR2 is FYEKMQ (reference sequence). After removal of 1 base from V and 4 bases from J, the junction contained 5 bases not matched to a gene. The CDR3 covers 15 residues. CDR3 sequence: CASSLETGDAYGYTF. The CDR3 coding sequence is TGTGCCAGCAGCTTAGAGACAGGGGATGCCTATGGCTACACCTTC.

The gene calls are TRBV6-5 and TRBJ1-1, with a tentative D call TRBD1 (6 bases). V gave up 3 bases and J gave up 5 bases, with 13 bases separating them. The germline gives CDR1 MNHEY, CDR2 SVGAGI. The CDR3 contains 14 residues. The CDR3 DNA reads as TGTGCCAGCAGTTATAAAAGGCAGGGGACTGAAGCTTTCTTT. This translates into CASSYKRQGTEAFF.

The chain uses TRBV11-3 and TRBJ2-6; 8 nucleotides match TRBD1. Germline loops: CDR1 SGHNT, CDR2 YENEEA. This CDR3 contains 15 residues. The V segment lost 6 bases and the J segment 4 bases; nucleotides outside the gene matches: 5. In nucleotides, the CDR3 is TGTGCCAGCAGACCCAGGGGGCAAGGGGCCAACGTCCTGACTTTC. Translated: CASRPRGQGANVLTF.

This clone has only one observation. The chain combines TRBV18 with TRBJ2-7; unclear D gene. Germline V gene sequence: CDR1 KGHSH, CDR2 LQKENI. The germline V and J ends were trimmed by 5 bases and 0 bases, with 14 bases remaining between them. The CDR3 consists of 15 residues. The CDR3: CASSSSTIVSYEQYF. The CDR3 bases are TGTGCCAGCTCATCTTCGACAATCGTCTCCTACGAGCAGTACTTC.

The chain carries TRBV7-2 and TRBJ2-7; 7 bases fit TRBD2. Germline lookup yields CDR1 SGHTA and CDR2 FQGNSA. V trimming: 6 bases; J trimming: 0 bases; junction bases outside the gene matches: 8. This CDR3 contains 15 residues. The CDR3 bases are TGTGCCAGCAGTGAAGCTAGCGGCAGCTCCTACGAGCAGTACTTC. Encoded protein: CASSEASGSSYEQYF.

The CDR3 region has the DNA TGTGCCAGCAGATTACCCGACAGGGGAAGTGGCTACACCTTC. Its translation is CASRLPDRGSGYTF. The chain employs TRBV28 and TRBJ1-2, with 8 nucleotides matching TRBD1. V lost 6 bases and J lost 7; bases outside the gene matches: 10. Germline CDR1 and CDR2: MDHEN and SYDVKM. The CDR3 extends over 14 amino acids.

V usage is TRBV3-1 (or the pseudogene TRBV3-2) and J usage is TRBJ2-3; 11 bases are shared with TRBD2. V shed 4 bases, J shed 1 base, and the junction held 13 bases outside the gene matches. Germline lookup yields CDR1 LGHDT and CDR2 YNNKEL (reference sequence). This CDR3 is built from 19 residues. As DNA, the CDR3 is TGTGCCAGCAGCCCCCTTGGGCTAGCGGGAGGTGTTGGCACAGATACGCAGTATTTT. The encoded protein is CASSPLGLAGGVGTDTQYF.

V and J are TRBV4-1 and TRBJ2-3, with unresolved D. Per germline, CDR1 MGHRA and CDR2 YSYEKL. The CDR3 consists of 15 residues. V lost 0 bases and J 7 bases, leaving 14 bases between the germline ends. The CDR3 region is CASSQDPTGANTQYF. In DNA form, the CDR3 reads TGCGCCAGCAGCCAAGATCCGACTGGCGCAAATACGCAGTATTTT.

This clone was seen a few times. CDR3 sequence reads: CASSPTGPGTQYF. The CDR3 DNA sequence: TGTGCCAGCAGCCCAACAGGGCCAGGGACCCAGTACTTC. This chain uses TRBV6-5 with TRBJ2-5; D perhaps matches TRBD1 (6 bases). The V end was cut by 6 bases, the J end by 7 bases, with 15 bases between. Germline assignment: CDR1 MNHEY and CDR2 SVGAGI. This CDR3 comprises 13 residues.

The V gene is TRBV10-3, the J gene TRBJ2-5, with 9 bases fitting TRBD1. CDR1 and CDR2 (germline): ENHRY, SYGVKD. The CDR3 contains 14 residues. V gave up 7 bases and J gave up 5 bases; unmatched junction bases: 8. CDR3 DNA sequence: TGTGCCATCAACGACAGGGGGTTAGGGGAGACCCAGTACTTC. Translated, it gives CAINDRGLGETQYF.

This clone came up many times. The chain recombines TRBV21-1 with TRBJ2-3; the table's TRBD1 call for D was not verified on the DNA. TRBV21-1 is classified as a pseudogene. The CDR3 totals 17 residues. In DNA, the CDR3 is TGTGCCAGCAGCAAAGGCCCCGACAGGGTGTTCCCAGATACGCAGTATTTT. Protein product: CASSKGPDRVFPDTQYF.

The rearrangement uses TRBV30 and TRBJ1-4; D is unclear. Per germline, CDR1 GTSNPN and CDR2 SVGIG (reference sequence). The CDR3 is 14 amino acids. Trimming took off 2 bases at V and 8 bases at J, with 15 bases between the two ends. The CDR3, as DNA: TGTGCCTGGAGTTCCGGGGTCGGAGACGAAAAACTGTTTTTT. Translated, it gives CAWSSGVGDEKLFF.